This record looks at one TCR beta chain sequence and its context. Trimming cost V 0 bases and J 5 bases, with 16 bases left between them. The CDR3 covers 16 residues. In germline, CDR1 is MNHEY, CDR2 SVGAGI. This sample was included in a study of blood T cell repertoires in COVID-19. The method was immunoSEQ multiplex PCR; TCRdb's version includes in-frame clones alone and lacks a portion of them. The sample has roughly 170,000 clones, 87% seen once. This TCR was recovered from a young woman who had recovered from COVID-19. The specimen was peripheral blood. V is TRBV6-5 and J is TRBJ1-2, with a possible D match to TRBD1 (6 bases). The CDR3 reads CASSYSEGEGVYGYTF. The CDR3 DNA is TGTGCCAGCAGTTACTCGGAGGGGGAGGGGGTATATGGCTACACCTTC.